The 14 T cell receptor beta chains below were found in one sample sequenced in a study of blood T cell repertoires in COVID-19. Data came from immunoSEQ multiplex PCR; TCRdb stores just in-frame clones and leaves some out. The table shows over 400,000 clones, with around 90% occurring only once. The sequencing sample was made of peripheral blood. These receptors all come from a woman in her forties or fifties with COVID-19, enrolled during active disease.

The CDR3 loop is CASTPGTGGYEQYF. The CDR3 DNA reads as TGTGCCAGCACCCCAGGGACAGGCGGCTACGAGCAGTACTTC. The J gene is TRBJ2-7, the V gene TRBV7-9; 8 bases line up with TRBD1. The V gene's germline CDR1 is SEHNR and CDR2 FQNEAQ (reference sequence). The J segment lost 3 bases and the V segment lost 7 bases, leaving 8 bases of the junction unmatched. The CDR3 loop spans 14 amino acids.

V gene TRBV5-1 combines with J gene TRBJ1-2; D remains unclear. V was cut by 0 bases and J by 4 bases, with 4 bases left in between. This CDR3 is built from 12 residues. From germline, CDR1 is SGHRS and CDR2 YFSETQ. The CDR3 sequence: CASSLGLYGYTF. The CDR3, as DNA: TGCGCCAGCAGCTTGGGTCTCTATGGCTACACCTTC. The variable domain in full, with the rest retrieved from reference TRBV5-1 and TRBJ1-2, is KAGVTQTPRYLIKTRGQQVTLSCSPISGHRSVSWYQQTPGQGLQFLFEYFSETQRNKGNFPGRFSGRQFSNSRSEMNVSTLELGDSALYLCASSLGLYGYTFGSGTRLTVV.

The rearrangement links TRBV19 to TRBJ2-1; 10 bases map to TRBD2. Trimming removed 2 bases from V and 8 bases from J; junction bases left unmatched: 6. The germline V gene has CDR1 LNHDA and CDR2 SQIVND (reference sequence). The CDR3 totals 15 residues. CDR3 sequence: CASSIQASGGHEQFF. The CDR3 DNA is TGTGCCAGTAGTATACAGGCTAGCGGGGGCCATGAGCAGTTCTTC.

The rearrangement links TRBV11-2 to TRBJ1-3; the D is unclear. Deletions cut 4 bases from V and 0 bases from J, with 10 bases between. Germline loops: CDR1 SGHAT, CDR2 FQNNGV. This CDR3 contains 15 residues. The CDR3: CASSSVGSSGNTIYF. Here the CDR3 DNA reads TGTGCCAGCAGCTCCGTAGGGAGCTCTGGAAACACCATATATTTT.

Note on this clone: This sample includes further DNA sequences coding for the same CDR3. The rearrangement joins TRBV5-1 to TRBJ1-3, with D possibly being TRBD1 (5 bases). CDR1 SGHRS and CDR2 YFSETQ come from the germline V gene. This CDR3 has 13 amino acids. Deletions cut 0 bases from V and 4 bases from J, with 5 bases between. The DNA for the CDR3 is TGCGCCAGCAGCTTGGGACAGGGAAACACCATATATTTT. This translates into CASSLGQGNTIYF.

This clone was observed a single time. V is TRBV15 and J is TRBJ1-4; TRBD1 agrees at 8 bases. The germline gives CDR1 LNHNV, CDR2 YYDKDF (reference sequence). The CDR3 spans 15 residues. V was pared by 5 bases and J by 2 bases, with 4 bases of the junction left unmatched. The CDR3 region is CATSARTGTNEKLFF. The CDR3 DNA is TGTGCCACCAGCGCCAGGACAGGGACTAATGAAAAACTGTTTTTT.

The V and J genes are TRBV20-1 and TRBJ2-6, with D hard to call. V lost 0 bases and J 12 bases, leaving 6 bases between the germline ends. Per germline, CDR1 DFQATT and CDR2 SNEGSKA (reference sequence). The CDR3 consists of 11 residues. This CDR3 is CSARDRSVLTF. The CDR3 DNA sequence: TGCAGTGCTAGAGATCGTTCCGTCCTGACTTTC.

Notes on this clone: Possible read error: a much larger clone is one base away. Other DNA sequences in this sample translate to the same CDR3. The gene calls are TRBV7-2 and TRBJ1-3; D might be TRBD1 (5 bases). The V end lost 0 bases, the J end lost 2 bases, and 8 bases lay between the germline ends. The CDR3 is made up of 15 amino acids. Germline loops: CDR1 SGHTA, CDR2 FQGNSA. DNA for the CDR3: TGTGCCAGCAGCTTAGCCGGGGGAGCTGGAAACACCATATATTTT. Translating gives CASSLAGGAGNTIYF.

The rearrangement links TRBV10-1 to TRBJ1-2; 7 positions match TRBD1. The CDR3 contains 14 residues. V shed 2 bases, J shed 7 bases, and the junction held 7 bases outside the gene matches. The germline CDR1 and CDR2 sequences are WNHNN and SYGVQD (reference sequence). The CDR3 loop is CASSEPTGVSGYTF. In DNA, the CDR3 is TGCGCCAGCAGTGAGCCCACAGGGGTGAGTGGCTACACCTTC.

CDR3 nucleotide sequence: TGTGCCAGTAGAGGCAGGGGGCCCATCGGGGAGACCCAGTACTTC. This gives the protein CASRGRGPIGETQYF. The chain has TRBV19 and TRBJ2-5; TRBD1 agrees at 8 bases. This CDR3 has 15 residues. V lost 6 bases to trimming and J lost 5 bases; unmatched junction nucleotides: 11. Germline lookup yields CDR1 LNHDA and CDR2 SQIVND (reference sequence).

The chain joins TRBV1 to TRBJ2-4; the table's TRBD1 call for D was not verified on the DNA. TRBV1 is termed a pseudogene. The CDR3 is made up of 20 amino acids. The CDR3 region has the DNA TGCACCAGCAGCCGAGACCAAGGGGGCTCCTCATTCAGTGTCAAAAACATTCAGTACTTC. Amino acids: CTSSRDQGGSSFSVKNIQYF.

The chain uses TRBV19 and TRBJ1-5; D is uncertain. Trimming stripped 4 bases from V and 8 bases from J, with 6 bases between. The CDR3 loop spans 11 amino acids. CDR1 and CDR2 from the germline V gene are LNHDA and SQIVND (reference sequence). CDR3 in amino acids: CASSTGKPQHF. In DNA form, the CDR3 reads TGTGCCAGTAGTACCGGGAAGCCCCAGCATTTT. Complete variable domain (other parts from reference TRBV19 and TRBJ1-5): DGGITQSPKYLFRKEGQNVTLSCEQNLNHDAMYWYRQDPGQGLRLIYYSQIVNDFQKGDIAEGYSVSREKKESFPLTVTSAQKNPTAFYLCASSTGKPQHFGDGTRLSIL.

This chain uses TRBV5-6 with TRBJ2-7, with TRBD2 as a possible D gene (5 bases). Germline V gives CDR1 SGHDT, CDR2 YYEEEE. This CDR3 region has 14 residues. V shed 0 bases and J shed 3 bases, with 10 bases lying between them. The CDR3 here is CASSLGAGGYEQYF. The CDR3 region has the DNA TGTGCCAGCAGCTTGGGGGCAGGAGGCTACGAGCAGTACTTC.

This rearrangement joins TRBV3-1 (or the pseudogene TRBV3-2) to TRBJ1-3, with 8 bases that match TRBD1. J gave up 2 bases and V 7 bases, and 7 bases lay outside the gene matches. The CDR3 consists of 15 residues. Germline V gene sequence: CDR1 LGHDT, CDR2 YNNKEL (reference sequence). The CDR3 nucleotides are TGTGCCAGCACCTTGACAGGGGACACTGGAAACACCATATATTTT. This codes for CASTLTGDTGNTIYF.